This T cell receptor beta chain was captured by sequencing in a study of tumor-infiltrating lymphocytes in primary liver carcinoma (dated by TCRdb to about 2017). About the full investigation: Between late 2015 and March 2016, roughly five patients in China with histopathologically diagnosed primary liver carcinoma had surgical resection. Of the five patients (three men and two women, aged 30 to 69 years), four had hepatocellular carcinoma and one had combined HCC and intrahepatic cholangiocarcinoma. The tumors of the five patients were staged as T1-T3 N0M0, with maximum diameters ranging from roughly 4.2 to 10 cm. Each sample produced about 3.5 to 7.13 million productive TCRbeta reads, and read depth showed no significant difference between tissue types. For each liver tumor, the study sampled five regions along with adjacent normal tissue and blood, and applied TCRbeta repertoire sequencing, expression microarrays and whole-exome sequencing. A total of roughly 35 specimens from 5 patients went through TCRbeta repertoire sequencing, namely 25 tumor regions, 5 adjacent noncancerous liver tissues and 5 peripheral blood samples. Repertoires from technical replicates were highly reproducible, with mean shared-clone rates roughly 0.87 and correlation coefficients above 0.95. Study-wide findings and limitations: Repertoire overlap was found to be higher between tumor regions (mean roughly 35%) than between tumor-adjacent (about 17%) or tumor-blood (about 14%) pairs, consistent with antigen-driven expansion. The study included only four to six patients, and the authors note findings should be validated in a larger study. Because only the TCR beta chain was sequenced and unpaired alpha chains were not captured, true repertoire diversity is likely underestimated. Compared with blood, tumors had a significantly larger share of the repertoire taken up by the top 250 clones (p = 0.039). Comparison of CD4+ and CD8+ T cell repertoires was precluded by the use of bulk unsorted samples.

V is pruned by 6 bases and J by 5 bases, leaving 16 bases of the junction without a gene match. The CDR3 has 16 amino acids, counting the end cysteine and phenylalanine. Only CDR3 DNA remains: 48 bases, in frame from the first base. CDR1 and CDR2, looked up from the germline V gene (reference sequence), are MNHNY and SVGAGI. TRIzol reagent was used to extract blood RNA from unsorted whole blood, while the DNeasy Blood & Tissue kit provided the germline DNA. Patients had chronic HBV infection and were treatment-naive at sampling. Before surgery, four milliliters of peripheral blood were collected into K2EDTA tubes. Using a constant-region primer and ProtoScript II reverse transcriptase, TCRbeta-specific cDNA was reverse-transcribed from roughly 500 ng total RNA. Three nested multiplex PCR rounds, following a slightly modified ARM-PCR procedure, were used to build the TCRbeta libraries. Each of the first two PCR rounds ran for approximately 10 cycles using multiplex TRBV1-TRBV30 forward primers together with a Cbeta reverse primer. A final 25-cycle PCR with Deep VentR polymerase added sample barcodes and Illumina adapters. Before sequencing, amplicons of 200-500 bp were gel-purified using a QIAquick gel extraction kit. An Illumina HiSeq 2500 was used to sequence the TCRbeta amplicons with 250-bp paired-end reads. Per the source publication's procedure: Reads were quality-trimmed with Trimmomatic v0.33, and paired reads were merged with FLASH v1.2.11 to recover full CDR3 sequences. MiGEC v1.2.1b assigned V, D and J germline segments to the rearranged TCRbeta sequences. Clonotype statistics and Shannon-Wiener diversity indices were calculated with VDJtools v1.0.0. To reduce sampling bias, subsequent analyses other than the diversity analysis used only the 250 most abundant clonotypes in each sample. Starting from the raw public reads, TCRdb applied fastp trimming at Q25, assembled clones with MiXCR and retained in-frame beta chains. Each entry merges the rows of one CDR3 protein and shows their most common DNA and genes. The V and J calls come from TCRdb's annotation, not from the publication. The sample includes just over 300,000 distinct CDR3 sequences, with 58% observed a single time. About 17% of the sample goes to the ten largest clones.

Only a few counts were recorded for this clonotype. Its antigen target is currently unknown. Since a much larger clone is just one base distant, this may be a read error. The chain joins TRBV6-6 to TRBJ2-7, with 7 middle bases fitting TRBD1. The specimen sequenced was peripheral blood. The TCR comes from a woman aged 25 to 39 with primary liver carcinoma and hepatitis B virus infection. The CDR3 is CASRPFRDSESHEQYF. The nucleotides are TGTGCCAGCAGACCCTTCCGGGACAGCGAATCCCACGAGCAGTACTTC.